Below are 3 T cell receptor beta chains sequenced from a single sample in a study of shared clonotypes between healthy human individuals. Sequencing used immunoSEQ multiplex PCR; TCRdb keeps in-frame clones, though not all of them. Here the sample spans 2 million or so clones, 85% to 95% being singletons. Input material: naive CD4+ T cells sorted from blood. Specified subset: CD45RA+ positively selected. The receptors here all came from a man between 18 and 35 years old in good health.

This chain uses TRBV30 with TRBJ1-2, with D possibly TRBD1 on 5 matching bases. V shed 0 bases and J shed 0 bases, with 11 bases lying between them. Germline V gene sequence: CDR1 GTSNPN, CDR2 SVGIG (reference sequence). The CDR3 spans 15 residues. The CDR3: CAWSVGGGSNYGYTF. As DNA, the CDR3 is TGTGCCTGGAGTGTTGGCGGGGGATCTAACTATGGCTACACCTTC.

V usage is TRBV11-2 and J usage is TRBJ2-7, with TRBD1 identical over 7 bases. The CDR3 runs to 15 residues. V lost 0 bases to trimming and J lost 2 bases; unmatched junction nucleotides: 4. CDR1 and CDR2 from the germline V gene are SGHAT and FQNNGV. CDR3 region: CASSLDQTGAYEQYF. CDR3 coding DNA: TGTGCCAGCAGCTTAGATCAAACAGGGGCCTACGAGCAGTACTTC.

V and J are TRBV4-3 and TRBJ2-1; D tentatively reads TRBD1 or TRBD2 (5 bases each). Germline values: CDR1 LGHNA, CDR2 YSLEER. The CDR3 is 16 residues long. V shed 0 bases and J shed 2 bases, with 11 bases lying between them. In DNA form, the CDR3 reads TGCGCCAGCAGCCAAGATCAACGGGGCCCCTACAATGAGCAGTTCTTC. Translation: CASSQDQRGPYNEQFF.